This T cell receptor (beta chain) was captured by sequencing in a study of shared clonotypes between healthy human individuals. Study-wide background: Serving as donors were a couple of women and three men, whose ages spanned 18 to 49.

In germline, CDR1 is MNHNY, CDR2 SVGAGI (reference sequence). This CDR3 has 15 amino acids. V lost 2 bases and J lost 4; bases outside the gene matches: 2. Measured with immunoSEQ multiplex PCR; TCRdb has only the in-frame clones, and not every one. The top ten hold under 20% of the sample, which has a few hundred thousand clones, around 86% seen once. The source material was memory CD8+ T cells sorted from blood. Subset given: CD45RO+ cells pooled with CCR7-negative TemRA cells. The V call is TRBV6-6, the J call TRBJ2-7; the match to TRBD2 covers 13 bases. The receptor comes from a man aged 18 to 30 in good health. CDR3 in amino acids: CASSYTSGRAYEQYF. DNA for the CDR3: TGTGCCAGCAGTTACACTAGCGGGAGGGCGTACGAGCAGTACTTC.